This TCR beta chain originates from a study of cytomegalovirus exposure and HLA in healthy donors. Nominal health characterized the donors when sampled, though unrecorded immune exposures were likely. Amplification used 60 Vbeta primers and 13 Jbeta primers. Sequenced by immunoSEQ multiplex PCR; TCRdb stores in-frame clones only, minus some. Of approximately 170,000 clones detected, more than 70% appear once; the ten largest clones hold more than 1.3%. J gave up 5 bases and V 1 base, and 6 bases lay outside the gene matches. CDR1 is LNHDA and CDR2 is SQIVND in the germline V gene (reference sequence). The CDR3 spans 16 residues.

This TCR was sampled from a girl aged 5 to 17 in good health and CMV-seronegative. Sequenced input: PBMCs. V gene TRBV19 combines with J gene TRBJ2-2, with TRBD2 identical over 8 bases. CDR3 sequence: CASSIAGTRTTGELFF. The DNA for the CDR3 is TGTGCCAGTAGTATAGCAGGGACTAGGACAACCGGGGAGCTGTTTTTT.